The 28 T cell receptor beta chains in this list originate from one sample, sequenced in a study of CD8+ T cells in alopecia areata. cDNA prepared by RNA extraction and subsequent reverse transcription served as the template for sequencing. Data came from immunoSEQ multiplex PCR; TCRdb stores just in-frame clones and leaves some out. Of approximately 150,000 clones detected, about 66% appear once; the ten largest clones hold about an eighth. The sample was CD8+ T cells sorted from blood, taken at week 0. The receptor set was obtained from a human donor with alopecia areata.

V is TRBV5-6 and J is TRBJ2-7; no clear D. This CDR3 has 13 residues. V lost 4 bases to trimming and J lost 0 bases, with 8 bases between them. CDR1 is SGHDT, CDR2 YYEEEE, per germline. The CDR3: CASSPGSSYEQYF. The DNA for the CDR3 is TGTGCCAGCAGCCCAGGTAGCTCCTACGAGCAGTACTTC.

The genes are TRBV2 and TRBJ1-5; unclear D gene. The CDR3 consists of 14 residues. V lost 3 bases and J lost 2, with 8 bases in between. Per the germline V gene, CDR1 is SNHLY and CDR2 is FYNNEI. CDR3 DNA sequence: TGTGCCAGCAGTGATGTTGGTCGCAATCAGCCCCAGCATTTT. Protein: CASSDVGRNQPQHF.

Only a few counts were recorded for this clone. The chain employs TRBV10-3 and TRBJ2-1; tentative D call: TRBD1 (6 bases). The CDR3 is 12 amino acids. The V gene's germline CDR1 is ENHRY and CDR2 SYGVKD. The V gene lost 10 bases and the J gene lost 6 bases, with 13 bases spanning the gap. CDR3 in DNA: TGTGCCACCCTGGACAGTTTCAATGAGCAGTTCTTC. Its translation is CATLDSFNEQFF.

There are a few counts of this clone. J is TRBJ1-1 and V is TRBV5-5; D is possibly TRBD1 (6 bases). Trimming left V 4 bases short and J 1 base short, with 11 bases between. Germline CDR1 is SGHKS and CDR2 is YYEKEE (reference sequence). This CDR3 spans 14 amino acids. The CDR3 protein is CASSPGGANTEAFF. The CDR3 DNA is TGTGCCAGCAGCCCCGGGGGGGCGAACACTGAAGCTTTCTTT. The full variable domain, with the rest looked up from reference TRBV5-5 and TRBJ1-1, is DAGVTQSPTHLIKTRGQQVTLRCSPISGHKSVSWYQQVLGQGPQFIFQYYEKEERGRGNFPDRFSARQFPNYSSELNVNALLLGDSALYLCASSPGGANTEAFFGQGTRLTVV.

This clone was found once. The chain is built from TRBV5-8 and TRBJ1-5; D is ambiguous. Deletions cut 4 bases from V and 0 bases from J, with 8 bases between. Germline V gives CDR1 SGHTS, CDR2 YDEGEE. The CDR3 runs 14 residues. The CDR3 here is CASSTGYSNQPQHF. DNA for the CDR3: TGTGCCAGCAGCACCGGGTATAGCAATCAGCCCCAGCATTTT.

This chain links TRBV30 with TRBJ1-6, with 9 bases lining up with TRBD1. The CDR3 spans 12 residues. Germline V lookup: CDR1 GTSNPN, CDR2 SVGIG (reference sequence). V lost 4 bases and J lost 12; bases outside the gene matches: 4. The CDR3 loop is CAWTKDRGPLHF. The CDR3 DNA reads TGTGCCTGGACCAAGGACAGGGGACCCCTCCACTTT.

The genes are TRBV4-1 and TRBJ1-1; D may be TRBD1 (6 bases). This CDR3 has 14 residues. The V gene's germline CDR1 is MGHRA and CDR2 YSYEKL. The V gene lost 3 bases and the J gene lost 2 bases, with 10 bases spanning the gap. The CDR3 sequence is CASSQWTDNTEAFF. CDR3 nucleotide sequence: TGCGCCAGCAGCCAGTGGACAGACAACACTGAAGCTTTCTTT.

V usage is TRBV7-9 and J usage is TRBJ1-2; D not certain. V lost 4 bases, J lost 0 bases, and 9 bases lay in between. The CDR3 loop spans 14 amino acids. Looked up from germline, CDR1 is SEHNR and CDR2 is FQNEAQ (reference sequence). In DNA form, the CDR3 reads TGTGCCAGCAGCTCTAATCCCACTAACTATGGCTACACCTTC. Amino acids: CASSSNPTNYGYTF. The full variable domain, in which reference TRBV7-9 and TRBJ1-2 provide the parts outside the CDR3, is DTGVSQNPRHKITKRGQNVTFRCDPISEHNRLYWYRQTLGQGPEFLTYFQNEAQLEKSRLLSDRFSAERPKGSFSTLEIQRTEQGDSAMYLCASSSNPTNYGYTFGSGTRLTVV.

This chain joins TRBV7-6 and TRBJ2-2; no definite D call. From germline, CDR1 is SGHVS and CDR2 FNYEAQ. The ends were cut back, 5 bases at V and 3 bases at J, with 13 bases in the middle. There are 15 residues in the CDR3. This chain's CDR3 is CASSLRPSYTGELFF. The CDR3 nucleotides read TGTGCCAGCAGCCTAAGACCGTCGTACACCGGGGAGCTGTTTTTT.

The J gene is TRBJ2-3, the V gene TRBV29-1; 7 nucleotides agree with TRBD2. The CDR3 contains 16 residues. J lost 0 bases, V lost 6 bases, and 12 bases had no gene match. CDR1 is SQVTM and CDR2 is ANQGSEA in the germline V gene. As DNA, the CDR3 is TGCAGCGTGGACTCATTACTAGCGAAGAGCACAGATACGCAGTATTTT. Translation gives CSVDSLLAKSTDTQYF.

This chain connects TRBV9 to TRBJ1-1, with D uncertain. V was trimmed by 6 bases and J by 5 bases, leaving 11 bases between them. Germline V gives CDR1 SGDLS, CDR2 YYNGEE. The CDR3 totals 12 residues. CDR3 in amino acids: CASKKGGTEAFF. Here the CDR3 DNA reads TGTGCCAGCAAAAAGGGAGGGACTGAAGCTTTCTTT.

The chain combines TRBV6-1 with TRBJ1-2; D is unclear. CDR1 and CDR2 from the germline V gene are MNHNS and SASEGT. V lost 4 bases to trimming and J lost 4 bases, with 10 bases between them. CDR3 length equals 13 residues. The CDR3 here is CASSVATAYGYTF. CDR3 nucleotides: TGTGCCAGCAGTGTCGCGACGGCCTATGGCTACACCTTC.

V gene TRBV5-6 combines with J gene TRBJ2-2; D might be TRBD1 (6 bases). The CDR3 is made up of 15 amino acids. V gave up 4 bases and J gave up 6 bases, with 16 bases separating them. Per germline, CDR1 SGHDT and CDR2 YYEEEE. CDR3: CASSAGTSPAGELFF. CDR3 in DNA: TGTGCCAGCAGCGCCGGGACATCCCCCGCCGGGGAGCTGTTTTTT.

The chain has TRBV19 and TRBJ1-2; D might be TRBD1 (5 bases). CDR1 is LNHDA and CDR2 is SQIVND in the germline V gene (reference sequence). Trimming took off 7 bases at V and 2 bases at J, with 8 bases between the two ends. The CDR3 totals 12 residues. CDR3 coding DNA: TGTGCCAGTATGGCAGGGAACTATGGCTACACCTTC. Amino acid sequence: CASMAGNYGYTF.

This chain uses TRBV20-1 with TRBJ2-3; TRBD1 aligns across 8 bases. Germline CDR1 and CDR2: DFQATT and SNEGSKA (reference sequence). There are 11 residues in the CDR3. After removal of 6 bases from V and 6 bases from J, the junction contained 2 bases not matched to a gene. For the CDR3, the DNA is TGCAGTGCAGCAGGGGGCGATACGCAGTATTTT. It is translated as CSAAGGDTQYF.

V is TRBV30 and J is TRBJ1-4, with D uncertain. The V end lost 1 base, the J end lost 5 bases, and 8 bases lay between the germline ends. The CDR3 loop spans 13 amino acids. CDR1 is GTSNPN, CDR2 SVGIG, per germline (reference sequence). As DNA, the CDR3 is TGTGCCTGGAGTGAAGGGATAAATGAAAAACTGTTTTTT. Translated, it gives CAWSEGINEKLFF.

V and J are TRBV4-1 and TRBJ2-3, with D unclear. Trimming removed 2 bases at V and 4 bases at J, with 7 bases between. The germline CDR1 and CDR2 sequences are MGHRA and YSYEKL. CDR3 size: 13 residues. The CDR3, as DNA: TGCGCCAGCAGCCAAAATAGGGCAGATACGCAGTATTTT. Translation gives CASSQNRADTQYF.

This rearrangement joins TRBV15 to TRBJ2-3; 7 bases agree with TRBD2. Trimming took 9 bases from V and 0 from J; bases not matched to a gene: 6. From germline, CDR1 is LNHNV and CDR2 YYDKDF (reference sequence). CDR3 length: 14 amino acids. CDR3 bases: TGTGCCACGGGGGGGACTTTAAGCACAGATACGCAGTATTTT. This sequence encodes CATGGTLSTDTQYF. Full variable domain (remainder filled in from reference TRBV15 and TRBJ2-3): DAMVIQNPRYQVTQFGKPVTLSCSQTLNHNVMYWYQQKSSQAPKLLFHYYDKDFNNEADTPDNFQSRRPNTSFCFLDIRSPGLGDTAMYLCATGGTLSTDTQYFGPGTRLTVL.

Only a few counts were recorded for this clone. The chain uses TRBV7-6 and TRBJ2-5; 12 bases map to TRBD2. The length of the CDR3 is 17 residues. Trimming removed 2 bases from V and 2 bases from J; junction bases left unmatched: 6. CDR1 is SGHVS and CDR2 is FNYEAQ in the germline V gene. The CDR3 protein is CASSLRTSGGIQETQYF. CDR3 coding DNA: TGTGCCAGCAGCTTACGCACTAGCGGGGGGATACAAGAGACCCAGTACTTC.

V is TRBV13 and J is TRBJ2-1, with D unclear. Germline V gives CDR1 PRHDT, CDR2 FYEKMQ (reference sequence). This CDR3 region has 13 residues. The ends were cut back, 8 bases at V and 6 bases at J, with 14 bases in the middle. CDR3 sequence reads: CASLLGTGNEQFF. The DNA for the CDR3 is TGTGCCAGCCTCCTGGGCACTGGCAATGAGCAGTTCTTC.

The chain combines TRBV25-1 with TRBJ1-2, with TRBD1 matching 8 bases. The trim removed 0 bases at V and 6 bases at J, leaving 6 bases unmatched. Germline CDR1 is MGHDK and CDR2 is SYGVNS. The CDR3 has 15 amino acids. For the CDR3, the DNA is TGTGCCAGCAGTGAATATACAGGGGGGAAGGATGGCTACACCTTC. This gives the protein CASSEYTGGKDGYTF.

The chain joins TRBV13 to TRBJ2-1; 11 bases map to TRBD2. The CDR3 is 16 residues long. Unmatched junction bases numbered 8, after V lost 4 bases and J lost 6 bases. Per germline, CDR1 PRHDT and CDR2 FYEKMQ (reference sequence). The CDR3 loop is CASSWGTSGALNEQFF. The CDR3 DNA reads TGTGCCAGCAGCTGGGGGACTAGCGGAGCCCTCAATGAGCAGTTCTTC. Full variable domain (missing parts from reference TRBV13 and TRBJ2-1): AAGVIQSPRHLIKEKRETATLKCYPIPRHDTVYWYQQGPGQDPQFLISFYEKMQSDKGSIPDRFSAQQFSDYHSELNMSSLELGDSALYFCASSWGTSGALNEQFFGPGTRLTVL.

V is TRBV13 and J is TRBJ2-4; 8 bases match TRBD1. This CDR3 has 16 amino acids. After removal of 5 bases from V and 2 bases from J, the junction contained 8 bases not matched to a gene. The germline CDR1 and CDR2 sequences are PRHDT and FYEKMQ (reference sequence). The CDR3 sequence is CASSARGLGTKNIQYF. The DNA of the CDR3 is TGTGCCAGCAGCGCCAGGGGGCTTGGGACCAAAAACATTCAGTACTTC.

This chain links TRBV2 with TRBJ2-2, with TRBD2 identical over 10 bases. V shed 7 bases and J 0 bases; nucleotides not matched to a gene: 8. This CDR3 spans 17 amino acids. Looked up from germline, CDR1 is SNHLY and CDR2 is FYNNEI. In DNA, the CDR3 is TGTGCCAGCACGTCAACGACTAGCGGGCCGAACACCGGGGAGCTGTTTTTT. This encodes CASTSTTSGPNTGELFF.

About this clone itself: Additional DNA sequences in this sample encode the identical CDR3. This rearrangement joins TRBV11-2 to TRBJ2-5; no reliable D call. Germline V gene data show CDR1 as SGHAT and CDR2 as FQNNGV. CDR3 length: 11 residues. Trimming removed 5 bases from V and 5 bases from J, with 6 bases in between. CDR3 in amino acids: CASSLRETQYF. In nucleotides, the CDR3 is TGTGCCAGCAGCCTTAGGGAGACCCAGTACTTC.

The rearrangement uses TRBV4-1 and TRBJ2-3; maybe TRBD1 (6 bases). The germline V gene has CDR1 MGHRA and CDR2 YSYEKL. CDR3 length: 16 residues. Trimming took off 0 bases at V and 2 bases at J, with 12 bases between the two ends. The CDR3 DNA sequence: TGCGCCAGCAGCCAAGAATTTGGGACAAACACAGATACGCAGTATTTT. Its translation: CASSQEFGTNTDTQYF.

Note on this clone: Additional DNA sequences in this sample encode the identical CDR3. V is TRBV29-1 and J is TRBJ2-2; 10 nucleotides line up with TRBD1. V gave up 6 bases and J gave up 5 bases; unmatched junction bases: 0. The CDR3 loop spans 12 amino acids. Germline V lookup: CDR1 SQVTM, CDR2 ANQGSEA. The CDR3 DNA reads as TGCAGCGTGGGACAGGGGACCGGGGAGCTGTTTTTT. Translated, it gives CSVGQGTGELFF.

This rearrangement joins TRBV29-1 to TRBJ2-7, with TRBD1 matching over 7 bases. The V segment lost 4 bases and the J segment 1 base; nucleotides outside the gene matches: 4. The CDR3 is 13 amino acids. Germline V gene sequence: CDR1 SQVTM, CDR2 ANQGSEA. CDR3 region: CSVGAGGSYEQYF. In nucleotides, the CDR3 is TGCAGCGTTGGGGCAGGGGGTTCCTACGAGCAGTACTTC.